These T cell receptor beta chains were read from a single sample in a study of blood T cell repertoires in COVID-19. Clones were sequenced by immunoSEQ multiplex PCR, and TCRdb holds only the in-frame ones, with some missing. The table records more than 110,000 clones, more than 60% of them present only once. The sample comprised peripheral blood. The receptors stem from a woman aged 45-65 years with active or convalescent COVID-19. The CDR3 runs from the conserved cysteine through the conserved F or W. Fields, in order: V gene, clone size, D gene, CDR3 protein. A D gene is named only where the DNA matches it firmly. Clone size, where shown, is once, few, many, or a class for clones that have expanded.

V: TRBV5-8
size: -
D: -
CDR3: CASSLRGNVGEKLFF

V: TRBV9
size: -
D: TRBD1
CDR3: CASSLRTGGVEKLFF

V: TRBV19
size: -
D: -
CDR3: CASREGGLNSPLHF

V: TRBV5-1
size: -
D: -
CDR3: CASSLETGGSGANVLTF

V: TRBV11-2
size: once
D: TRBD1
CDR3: CASSLGPQTGAGNQPQHF

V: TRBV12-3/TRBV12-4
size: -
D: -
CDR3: CASSLRGNTEAFF

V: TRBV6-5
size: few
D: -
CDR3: CASRSSGESYEQYF

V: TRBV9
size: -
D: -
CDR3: CASSVGIPGADTQYF

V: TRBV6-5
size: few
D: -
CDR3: CASSYQGRTEAFF

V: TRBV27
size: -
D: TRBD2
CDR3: CASSFGLAGITTSGELFF

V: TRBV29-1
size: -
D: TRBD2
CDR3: CSVDSSGSSETQYF

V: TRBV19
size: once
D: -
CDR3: CASSPNTQYF

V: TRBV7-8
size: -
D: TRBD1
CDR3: CASSTSSRGLGEQYF

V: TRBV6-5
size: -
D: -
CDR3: CASSGSSGANVLTF

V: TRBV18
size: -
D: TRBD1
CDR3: CASSLRTGGNTGELFF

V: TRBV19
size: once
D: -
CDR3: CASSRAADNSPLHF

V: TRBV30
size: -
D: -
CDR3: CATRLATQGTQYF

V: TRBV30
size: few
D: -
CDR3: CAWRWRNTEAFF

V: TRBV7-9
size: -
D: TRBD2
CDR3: CASSLLSGSVTDTQYF

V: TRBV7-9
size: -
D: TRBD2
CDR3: CASSLGSGRDEQYF

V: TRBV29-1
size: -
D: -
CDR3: CSVRVPGGTDTQYF

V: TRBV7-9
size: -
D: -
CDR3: CASGTWGRHTEAFF

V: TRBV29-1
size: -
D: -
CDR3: CSVADGGEGYTF

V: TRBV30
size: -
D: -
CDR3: CAWSEQAQGYTF

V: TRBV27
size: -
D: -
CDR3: CASSLVSPGQIPYYGYTF

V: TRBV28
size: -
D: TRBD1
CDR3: CASSRLGQGGRGMDGYTF

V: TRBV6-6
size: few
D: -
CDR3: CASAGKGNTDTQYF

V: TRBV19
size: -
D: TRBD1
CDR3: CASHQGGVRGNTEAFF

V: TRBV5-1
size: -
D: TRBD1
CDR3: CASSFSGTEGYTF

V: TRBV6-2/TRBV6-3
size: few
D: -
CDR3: CASSYFVGDPILYEQYF

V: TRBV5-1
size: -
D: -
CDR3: CASSVSSPDNSPLHF

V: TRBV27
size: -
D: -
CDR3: CASSLSRFGNQPQHF

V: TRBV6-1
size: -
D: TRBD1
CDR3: CASSEADREGRRPQHF

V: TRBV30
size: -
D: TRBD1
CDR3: CAWSVGGQEDEAFF

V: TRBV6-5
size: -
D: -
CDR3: CASSYRGTSYGYTF

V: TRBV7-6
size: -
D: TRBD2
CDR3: CASSLLTGTSGGGEQFF

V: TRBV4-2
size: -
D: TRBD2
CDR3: CASSQDPLGLSYNEQFF

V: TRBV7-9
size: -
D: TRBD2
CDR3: CASNNGLADYSNTGELFF